Listed below are T cell receptor beta chains from one sample, sequenced in a study of neurological immune-mediated disorders. TCRdb processed the 5' RACE reads anew with MiXCR; each CDR3 protein has one entry. The data show about 60,000 distinct CDR3 sequences, with nearly 10% seen just once and around an eighth held by the top ten. Source material: PBMCs. The source of these receptors is a young man in good health. CDR3s include the opening cysteine and the closing phenylalanine or tryptophan. Each record gives: V gene, clone size, J gene, D gene, CDR3 DNA, CDR3 protein. A D gene is named only where the DNA matches it firmly. The size entry is marked missing in some rows and otherwise reads once, few, many or a size class.

v_call: TRBV5-5; clone_size: many; j_call: TRBJ2-1; d_call: NA; cdr3_nt: TGTGCCAGCAGCCGGGCGGATAGCTCCTACAATGAGCAGTTCTTC; cdr3_aa: CASSRADSSYNEQFF
v_call: TRBV5-5; clone_size: many; j_call: TRBJ1-1; d_call: NA; cdr3_nt: TGTGCCAGCAGCTTGGAGCGATTTGCTGAAGCTTTCTTT; cdr3_aa: CASSLERFAEAFF
v_call: TRBV28; clone_size: many; j_call: TRBJ2-6; d_call: NA; cdr3_nt: TGTGCCAGTAGGTACTCTGGGGCCAACGTCCTGACTTTC; cdr3_aa: CASRYSGANVLTF
v_call: TRBV20-1; clone_size: NA; j_call: TRBJ1-1; d_call: NA; cdr3_nt: TGCAGTGCCAAGGCAGGGGCCAACACTGAAGCTTTCTTT; cdr3_aa: CSAKAGANTEAFF
v_call: TRBV18; clone_size: many; j_call: TRBJ2-1; d_call: TRBD1; cdr3_nt: TGTGCCAGCTCACCCCCGGGACAGACCCATGAGCAGTTCTTC; cdr3_aa: CASSPPGQTHEQFF
v_call: TRBV7-7; clone_size: many; j_call: TRBJ2-2; d_call: TRBD2; cdr3_nt: TGTGCCAGCAGCGTTAGCGGGATTGGGGAGCTGTTTTTT; cdr3_aa: CASSVSGIGELFF
v_call: TRBV14; clone_size: few; j_call: TRBJ2-3; d_call: NA; cdr3_nt: TGTGCCAGCAGCCCTGCTTATACGCAGTATTTT; cdr3_aa: CASSPAYTQYF
v_call: TRBV5-5; clone_size: NA; j_call: TRBJ1-1; d_call: NA; cdr3_nt: TGTGCCAGCAGCCGTAGGGGATCGAACACTGAAGCTTCCTTT; cdr3_aa: CASSRRGSNTEASF
v_call: TRBV10-3; clone_size: many; j_call: TRBJ1-1; d_call: TRBD1; cdr3_nt: TGTGCCATCAGAGACAGGGAGGAAGCTTTCTTT; cdr3_aa: CAIRDREEAFF
v_call: TRBV10-3; clone_size: many; j_call: TRBJ2-7; d_call: NA; cdr3_nt: TGTGCCATCAGTGAGTCCCGGGACGGTGGGGACTACGAGCAGTACTTC; cdr3_aa: CAISESRDGGDYEQYF
v_call: TRBV7-6; clone_size: NA; j_call: TRBJ2-1; d_call: NA; cdr3_nt: TGTGCCAGCAGCTTAGACGGGGGTCTATCGGGACGTAATGAGCAGTTCTTC; cdr3_aa: CASSLDGGLSGRNEQFF
v_call: TRBV5-1; clone_size: many; j_call: TRBJ2-7; d_call: TRBD1; cdr3_nt: TGCGCCAGCCAACGGGGACAGGGCTACGAGCAGTACTTC; cdr3_aa: CASQRGQGYEQYF
v_call: TRBV5-1; clone_size: many; j_call: TRBJ2-2; d_call: NA; cdr3_nt: TGCGCCAGCAGCTTGGTCAGCACCGGGGAGCTGTTTTTT; cdr3_aa: CASSLVSTGELFF
v_call: TRBV5-1; clone_size: many; j_call: TRBJ2-2; d_call: NA; cdr3_nt: TGCGCCAGCAGCTTGGTGGGCCCTAACACCGGGGAGCTGTTTTTT; cdr3_aa: CASSLVGPNTGELFF
v_call: TRBV9; clone_size: many; j_call: TRBJ2-7; d_call: TRBD2; cdr3_nt: TGTGCCAGCAGCAACCTAGCGGGTGACTCCTACGAGCAGTACTTC; cdr3_aa: CASSNLAGDSYEQYF
v_call: TRBV7-9; clone_size: many; j_call: TRBJ2-7; d_call: NA; cdr3_nt: TGTGCCAGCAGCCGAACAGAAAACTACGAGCAGTACTTC; cdr3_aa: CASSRTENYEQYF
v_call: TRBV20-1; clone_size: once; j_call: TRBJ2-7; d_call: NA; cdr3_nt: TGCAGTGCTAGGAAGGGAACGTTCCCCTACGAGCAGTACTTC; cdr3_aa: CSARKGTFPYEQYF
v_call: TRBV28; clone_size: many; j_call: TRBJ2-7; d_call: NA; cdr3_nt: TGTGCCAGCAGGCCTGAGTCGGGGGTCGACGAGCAGTACTTC; cdr3_aa: CASRPESGVDEQYF
v_call: TRBV5-1; clone_size: many; j_call: TRBJ1-6; d_call: TRBD1; cdr3_nt: TGCGCCAGCAGCTCTCGGAGCGTACAGGGGTCCCCCCTCCACTTT; cdr3_aa: CASSSRSVQGSPLHF
v_call: TRBV28; clone_size: many; j_call: TRBJ2-1; d_call: TRBD2; cdr3_nt: TGTGCCAGCAGGAAGATTAGCGGGAGTGCGGATGAGCAGTTCTTC; cdr3_aa: CASRKISGSADEQFF
v_call: TRBV5-1; clone_size: many; j_call: TRBJ2-7; d_call: NA; cdr3_nt: TGCGCCAGCAGCCCGGAAGGGTGGGGGACCTACGAGCAGTACTTC; cdr3_aa: CASSPEGWGTYEQYF
v_call: TRBV29-1; clone_size: many; j_call: TRBJ2-6; d_call: NA; cdr3_nt: TGCAGCGTAGGGGACCCGTTCTCTGGGGCCAACGTCCTGACTTTC; cdr3_aa: CSVGDPFSGANVLTF
v_call: TRBV20-1; clone_size: many; j_call: TRBJ2-3; d_call: TRBD2; cdr3_nt: TGCAGTGCTAGCGCGGGGACTAGCGGGAGGAGCACAGATACGCAGTATTTT; cdr3_aa: CSASAGTSGRSTDTQYF
v_call: TRBV27; clone_size: many; j_call: TRBJ2-7; d_call: NA; cdr3_nt: TGTGCCAGCAGTCCTAACCTTTTAGCGGACGTATACGAGCAGTACTTC; cdr3_aa: CASSPNLLADVYEQYF
v_call: TRBV20-1; clone_size: many; j_call: TRBJ2-5; d_call: TRBD2; cdr3_nt: TGCAGTCTAGCGGGGGTAAAAGAGACCCAGTACTTC; cdr3_aa: CSLAGVKETQYF
v_call: TRBV5-6; clone_size: many; j_call: TRBJ2-5; d_call: TRBD1; cdr3_nt: TGTGCCAGCAGCACCGACAGGGGCGGGGAGACCCAGTACTTC; cdr3_aa: CASSTDRGGETQYF
v_call: TRBV15; clone_size: many; j_call: TRBJ2-1; d_call: NA; cdr3_nt: TGTGCCACCAGCGAGGACTCCTACAATGAGCAGTTCTTC; cdr3_aa: CATSEDSYNEQFF
v_call: TRBV15; clone_size: many; j_call: TRBJ2-2; d_call: NA; cdr3_nt: TGTGCCACCCGTGAGGGGACGGTCGGGGAGCTGTTTTTT; cdr3_aa: CATREGTVGELFF
v_call: TRBV27; clone_size: few; j_call: TRBJ2-3; d_call: NA; cdr3_nt: TGTGCCAGCAGTCCGAGGCAGATACACACAGATACGCAGTATTTT; cdr3_aa: CASSPRQIHTDTQYF